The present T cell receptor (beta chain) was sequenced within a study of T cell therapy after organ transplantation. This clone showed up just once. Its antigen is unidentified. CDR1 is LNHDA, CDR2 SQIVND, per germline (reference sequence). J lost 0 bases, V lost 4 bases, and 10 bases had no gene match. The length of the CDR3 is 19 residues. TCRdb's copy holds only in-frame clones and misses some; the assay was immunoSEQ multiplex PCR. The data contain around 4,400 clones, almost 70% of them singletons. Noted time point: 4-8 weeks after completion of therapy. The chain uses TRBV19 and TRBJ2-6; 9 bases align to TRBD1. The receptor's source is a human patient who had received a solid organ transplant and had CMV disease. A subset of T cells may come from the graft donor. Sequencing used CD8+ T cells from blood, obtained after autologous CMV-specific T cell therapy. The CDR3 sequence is CASSNRLRDRASGANVLTF. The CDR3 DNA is TGTGCCAGTAGTAACCGCCTCCGGGACAGGGCCTCTGGGGCCAACGTCCTGACTTTC.